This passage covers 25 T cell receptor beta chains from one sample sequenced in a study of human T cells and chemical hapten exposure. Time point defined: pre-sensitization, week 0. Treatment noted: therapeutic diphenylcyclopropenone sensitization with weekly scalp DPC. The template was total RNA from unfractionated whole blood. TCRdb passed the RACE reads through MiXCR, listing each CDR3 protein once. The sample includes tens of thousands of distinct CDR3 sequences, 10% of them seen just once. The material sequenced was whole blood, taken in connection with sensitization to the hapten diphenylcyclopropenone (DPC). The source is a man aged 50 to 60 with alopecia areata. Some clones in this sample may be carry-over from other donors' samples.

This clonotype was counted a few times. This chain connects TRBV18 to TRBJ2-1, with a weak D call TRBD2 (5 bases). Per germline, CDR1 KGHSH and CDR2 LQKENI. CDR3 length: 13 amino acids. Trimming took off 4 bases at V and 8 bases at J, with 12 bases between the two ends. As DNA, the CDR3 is TGTGCCAGCTCACATTACCTGGAGGATGAGCAGTTCTTC. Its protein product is CASSHYLEDEQFF.

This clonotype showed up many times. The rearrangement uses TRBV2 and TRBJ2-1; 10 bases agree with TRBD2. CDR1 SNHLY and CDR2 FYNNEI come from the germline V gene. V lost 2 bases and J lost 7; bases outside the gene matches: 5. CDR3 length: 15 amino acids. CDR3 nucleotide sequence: TGTGCCAGCAGTGAAACCACTAGCGGGGCGAATGAGCAGTTCTTC. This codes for CASSETTSGANEQFF.

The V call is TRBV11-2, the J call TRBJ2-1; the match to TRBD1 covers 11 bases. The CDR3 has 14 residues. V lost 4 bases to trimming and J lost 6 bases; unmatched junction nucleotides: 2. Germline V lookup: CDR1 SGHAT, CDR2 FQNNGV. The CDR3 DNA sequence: TGTGCCAGCAGCTGGGGACAGGGGGGCAATGAGCAGTTCTTC. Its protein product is CASSWGQGGNEQFF.

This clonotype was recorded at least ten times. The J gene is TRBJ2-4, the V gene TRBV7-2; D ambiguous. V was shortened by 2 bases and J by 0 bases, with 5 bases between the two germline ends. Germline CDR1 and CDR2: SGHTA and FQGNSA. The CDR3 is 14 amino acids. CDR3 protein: CASSLYVAKNIQYF. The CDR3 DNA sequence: TGTGCCAGCAGCTTATATGTAGCCAAAAACATTCAGTACTTC.

The CDR3 sequence: CASSPGQIVSYTF. CDR3 nucleotide sequence: TGTGCCAGCTCACCCGGCCAGATTGTAAGCTACACCTTC. The chain has TRBV18 and TRBJ1-2; D gene ambiguous. V was shortened by 3 bases and J by 9 bases, with 14 bases between the two germline ends. CDR1 and CDR2 from the germline V gene are KGHSH and LQKENI. The CDR3 spans 13 residues.

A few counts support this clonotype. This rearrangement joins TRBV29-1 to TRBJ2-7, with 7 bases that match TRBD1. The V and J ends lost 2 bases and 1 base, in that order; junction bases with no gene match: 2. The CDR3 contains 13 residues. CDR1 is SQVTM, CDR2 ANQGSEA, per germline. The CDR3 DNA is TGCAGCGTTGAATCGGACAGGTCCTACGAGCAGTACTTC. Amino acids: CSVESDRSYEQYF.

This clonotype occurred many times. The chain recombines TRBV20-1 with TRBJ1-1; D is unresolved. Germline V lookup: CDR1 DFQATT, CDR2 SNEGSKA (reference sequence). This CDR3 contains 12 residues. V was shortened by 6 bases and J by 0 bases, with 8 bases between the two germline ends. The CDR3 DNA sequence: TGCAGTGCCGAATACATGAACACTGAAGCTTTCTTT. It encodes CSAEYMNTEAFF.

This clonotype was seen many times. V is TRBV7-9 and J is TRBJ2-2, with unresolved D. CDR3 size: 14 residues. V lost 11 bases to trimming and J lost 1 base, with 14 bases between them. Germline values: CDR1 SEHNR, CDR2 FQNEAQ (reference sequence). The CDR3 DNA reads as TGTGCCTTTAGGACGGGTGTGAACACCGGGGAGCTGTTTTTT. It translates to CAFRTGVNTGELFF.

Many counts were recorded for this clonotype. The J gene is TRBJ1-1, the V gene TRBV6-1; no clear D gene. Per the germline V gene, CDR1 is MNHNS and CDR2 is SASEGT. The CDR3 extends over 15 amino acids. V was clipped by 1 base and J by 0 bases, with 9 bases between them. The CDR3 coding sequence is TGTGCCAGCAGTGAAGTTATCACAATGAACACTGAAGCTTTCTTT. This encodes CASSEVITMNTEAFF.

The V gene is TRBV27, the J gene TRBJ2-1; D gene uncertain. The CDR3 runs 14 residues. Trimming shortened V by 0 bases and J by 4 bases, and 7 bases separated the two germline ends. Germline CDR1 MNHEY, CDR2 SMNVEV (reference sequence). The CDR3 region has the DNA TGTGCCAGCAGTTTATCGATAGGGTACAATGAGCAGTTCTTC. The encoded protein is CASSLSIGYNEQFF.

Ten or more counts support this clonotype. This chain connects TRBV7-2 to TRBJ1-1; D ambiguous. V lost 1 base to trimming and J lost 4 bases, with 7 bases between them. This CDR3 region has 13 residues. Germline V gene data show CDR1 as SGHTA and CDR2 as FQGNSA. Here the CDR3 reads CASSLGLGTEAFF. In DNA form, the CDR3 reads TGTGCCAGCAGCTTAGGCCTGGGCACTGAAGCTTTCTTT.

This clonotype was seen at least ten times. The chain's CDR3 is CASSLGPEPSGANVLTF. CDR3 nucleotide sequence: TGCGCCAGCAGCTTGGGGCCAGAACCATCTGGGGCCAACGTCCTGACTTTC. The rearrangement joins TRBV5-1 to TRBJ2-6; D remains unclear. Trimming shortened V by 0 bases and J by 1 base, and 11 bases separated the two germline ends. The CDR3 loop spans 17 amino acids. CDR1 is SGHRS, CDR2 YFSETQ, per germline.

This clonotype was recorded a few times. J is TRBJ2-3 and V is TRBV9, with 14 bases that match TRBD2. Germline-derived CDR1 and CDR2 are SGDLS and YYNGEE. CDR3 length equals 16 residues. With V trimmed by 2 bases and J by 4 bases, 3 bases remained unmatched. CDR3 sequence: CASSVGLAGGPDTQYF. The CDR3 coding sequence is TGTGCCAGCAGCGTTGGACTAGCGGGAGGACCAGATACGCAGTATTTT.

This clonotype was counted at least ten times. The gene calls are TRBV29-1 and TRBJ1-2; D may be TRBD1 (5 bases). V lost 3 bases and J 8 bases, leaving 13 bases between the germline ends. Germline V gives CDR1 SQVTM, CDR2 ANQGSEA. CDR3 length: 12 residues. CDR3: CSVDLQGSGYTF. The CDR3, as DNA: TGCAGCGTTGATCTCCAGGGATCGGGCTACACCTTC. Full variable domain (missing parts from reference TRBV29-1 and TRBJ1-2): SAVISQKPSRDICQRGTSLTIQCQVDSQVTMMFWYRQQPGQSLTLIATANQGSEATYESGFVIDKFPISRPNLTFSTLTVSNMSPEDSSIYLCSVDLQGSGYTFGSGTRLTVV.

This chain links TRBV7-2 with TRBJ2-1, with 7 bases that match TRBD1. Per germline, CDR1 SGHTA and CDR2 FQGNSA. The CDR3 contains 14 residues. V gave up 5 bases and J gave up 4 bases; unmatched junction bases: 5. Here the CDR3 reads CASSPSTGYNEQFF. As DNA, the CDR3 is TGTGCCAGCAGCCCGTCGACAGGGTACAATGAGCAGTTCTTC.

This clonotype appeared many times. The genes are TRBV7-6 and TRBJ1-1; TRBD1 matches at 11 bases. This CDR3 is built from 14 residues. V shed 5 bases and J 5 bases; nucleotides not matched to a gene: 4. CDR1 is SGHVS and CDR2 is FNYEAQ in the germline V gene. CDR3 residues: CASSGGQGATEAFF. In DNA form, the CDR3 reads TGTGCCAGCAGCGGCGGACAGGGGGCAACTGAAGCTTTCTTT.

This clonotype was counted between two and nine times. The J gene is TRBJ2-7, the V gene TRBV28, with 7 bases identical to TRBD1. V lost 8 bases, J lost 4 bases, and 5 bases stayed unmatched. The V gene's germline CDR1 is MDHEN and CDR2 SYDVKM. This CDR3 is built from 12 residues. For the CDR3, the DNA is TGTGCCAGCTCTCCAGGGGGTTACGAGCAGTACTTC. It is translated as CASSPGGYEQYF. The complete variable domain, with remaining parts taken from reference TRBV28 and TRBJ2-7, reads DVKVTQSSRYLVKRTGEKVFLECVQDMDHENMFWYRQDPGLGLRLIYFSYDVKMKEKGDIPEGYSVSREKKERFSLILESASTNQTSMYLCASSPGGYEQYFGPGTRLTVT.

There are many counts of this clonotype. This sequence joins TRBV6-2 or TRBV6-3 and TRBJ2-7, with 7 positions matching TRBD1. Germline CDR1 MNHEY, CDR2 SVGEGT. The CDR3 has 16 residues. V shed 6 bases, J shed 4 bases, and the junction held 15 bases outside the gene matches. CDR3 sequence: CASSLSDRDRAYEQYF. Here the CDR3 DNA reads TGTGCCAGCAGCCTGTCGGACCGGGACAGAGCGTACGAGCAGTACTTC.

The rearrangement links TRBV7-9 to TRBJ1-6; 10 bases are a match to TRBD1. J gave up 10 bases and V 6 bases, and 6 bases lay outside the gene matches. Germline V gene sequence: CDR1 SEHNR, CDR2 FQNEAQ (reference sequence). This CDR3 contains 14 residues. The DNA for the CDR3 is TGTGCCAGCAGTCCGGGACAGGGGTGGTCACCCCTCCACTTT. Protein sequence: CASSPGQGWSPLHF.

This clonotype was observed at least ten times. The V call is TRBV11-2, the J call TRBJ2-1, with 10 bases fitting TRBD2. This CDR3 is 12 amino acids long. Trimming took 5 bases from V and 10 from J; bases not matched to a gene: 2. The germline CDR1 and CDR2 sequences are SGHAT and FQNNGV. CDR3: CASSPSGSEQFF. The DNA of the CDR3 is TGTGCCAGCAGCCCTAGCGGGAGCGAGCAGTTCTTC.

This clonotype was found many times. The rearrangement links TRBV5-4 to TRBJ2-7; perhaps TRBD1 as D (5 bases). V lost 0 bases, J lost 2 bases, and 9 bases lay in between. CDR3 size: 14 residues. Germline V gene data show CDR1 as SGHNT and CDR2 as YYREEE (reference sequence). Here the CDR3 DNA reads TGTGCCAGCAGCTTGGCTCCAGGGACCTACGAGCAGTACTTC. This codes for CASSLAPGTYEQYF.

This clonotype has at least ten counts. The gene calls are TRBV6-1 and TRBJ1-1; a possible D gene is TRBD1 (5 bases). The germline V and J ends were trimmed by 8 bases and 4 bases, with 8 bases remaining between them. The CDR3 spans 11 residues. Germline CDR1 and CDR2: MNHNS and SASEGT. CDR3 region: CASWDRTEAFF. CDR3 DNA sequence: TGTGCCAGCTGGGACCGCACTGAAGCTTTCTTT.

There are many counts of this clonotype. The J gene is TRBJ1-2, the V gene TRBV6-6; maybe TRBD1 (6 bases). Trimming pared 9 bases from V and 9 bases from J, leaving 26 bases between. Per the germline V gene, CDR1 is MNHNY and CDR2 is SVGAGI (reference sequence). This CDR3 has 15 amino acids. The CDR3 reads CASRSARGAGISYTF. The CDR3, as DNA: TGTGCCAGTAGGTCCGCCAGGGGCGCAGGTATCAGCTACACCTTC.

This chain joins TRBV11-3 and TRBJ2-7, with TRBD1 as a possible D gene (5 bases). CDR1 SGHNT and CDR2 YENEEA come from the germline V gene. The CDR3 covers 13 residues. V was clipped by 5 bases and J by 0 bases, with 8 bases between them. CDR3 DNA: TGTGCCAGCAGCCCGGACACCTCCTACGAGCAGTACTTC. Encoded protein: CASSPDTSYEQYF.

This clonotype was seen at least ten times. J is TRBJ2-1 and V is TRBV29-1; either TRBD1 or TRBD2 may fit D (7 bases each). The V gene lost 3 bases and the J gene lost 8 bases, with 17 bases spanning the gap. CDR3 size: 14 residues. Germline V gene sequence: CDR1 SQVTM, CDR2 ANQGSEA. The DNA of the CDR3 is TGCAGCGTTGAGGGCAGGGGGGGAAACTATGAGCAGTTCTTC. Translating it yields CSVEGRGGNYEQFF.